A selection of T cell receptor beta chains follows, all from one sample in a study of response to subunit inactivated influenza vaccine. TCRdb processed the RT-PCR reads anew with MiXCR; each CDR3 protein has one entry. Found here are 500,000 to 650,000 distinct CDR3 sequences, less than 10% of them singletons; the top ten hold 10% to 15%. The sample here was PBMCs from blood, taken 23 months after vaccination. Receptor source: a man between 50 and 70 years old who received an inactivated influenza vaccine. CDR3s include the opening cysteine and the closing phenylalanine or tryptophan. Each record gives: V gene, clone size, D gene, J gene, CDR3 protein, CDR3 DNA. The D gene is left open where the match is weak. Size values are once, few and many counts, or a class for expanded clones, and some rows have none.

v_gene: TRBV20-1
abundance: few
d_gene: .
j_gene: TRBJ2-4
CDR3aa: CSAGPGGVAKNIQYF
CDR3nt: TGCAGTGCGGGCCCAGGGGGGGTAGCCAAAAACATTCAGTACTTC

v_gene: TRBV10-3
abundance: .
d_gene: TRBD1
j_gene: TRBJ2-6
CDR3aa: CAISPSGGTGANVLTF
CDR3nt: TGTGCCATCAGTCCCTCAGGGGGCACTGGGGCCAACGTCCTGACTTTC

v_gene: TRBV6-6
abundance: many
d_gene: TRBD2
j_gene: TRBJ2-7
CDR3aa: CASRGTSVYEQYF
CDR3nt: TGTGCCAGCAGAGGGACTAGCGTCTACGAGCAGTACTTC

v_gene: TRBV6-5
abundance: few
d_gene: .
j_gene: TRBJ1-2
CDR3aa: CASSYSTQGYGYTF
CDR3nt: TGTGCCAGCAGTTACTCGACACAGGGATATGGCTACACCTTC

v_gene: TRBV6-2/TRBV6-3
abundance: many
d_gene: .
j_gene: TRBJ2-7
CDR3aa: CASKQGPRWREQYF
CDR3nt: TGTGCCAGCAAACAGGGACCGCGCTGGAGAGAGCAGTACTTC

v_gene: TRBV12-3/TRBV12-4
abundance: .
d_gene: .
j_gene: TRBJ1-4
CDR3aa: CASSFGNSFNEKLFF
CDR3nt: TGTGCCAGCAGTTTCGGGAACAGTTTTAATGAAAAACTGTTTTTT

v_gene: TRBV12-3/TRBV12-4
abundance: .
d_gene: TRBD1
j_gene: TRBJ1-5
CDR3aa: CASSYYRGPNQPQHF
CDR3nt: TGTGCCAGCAGTTACTACAGGGGTCCCAATCAGCCCCAGCATTTT

v_gene: TRBV11-2
abundance: many
d_gene: .
j_gene: TRBJ2-3
CDR3aa: CASSLAAGFGVDTQYF
CDR3nt: TGTGCCAGCAGCTTAGCTGCGGGATTTGGAGTAGATACGCAGTATTTT

v_gene: TRBV7-2
abundance: many
d_gene: TRBD1
j_gene: TRBJ2-1
CDR3aa: CASSPNRGFEQFF
CDR3nt: TGTGCCAGCAGCCCCAACAGGGGTTTTGAGCAGTTCTTC

v_gene: TRBV30
abundance: .
d_gene: .
j_gene: TRBJ1-2
CDR3aa: CAWTPPSTGTNYGYTF
CDR3nt: TGTGCCTGGACACCCCCTTCGACAGGAACTAACTATGGCTACACCTTC

v_gene: TRBV14
abundance: .
d_gene: .
j_gene: TRBJ2-1
CDR3aa: CASSPPGTLDSGNEQFF
CDR3nt: TGTGCCAGCAGCCCTCCGGGGACGCTTGACTCTGGCAATGAGCAGTTCTTC

v_gene: TRBV4-1
abundance: few
d_gene: .
j_gene: TRBJ2-3
CDR3aa: CASSPTQGLLADTQYF
CDR3nt: TGCGCCAGCAGCCCGACTCAAGGACTCCTTGCAGATACGCAGTATTTT

v_gene: TRBV6-5
abundance: few
d_gene: .
j_gene: TRBJ2-4
CDR3aa: CASSYSRTVGVAKNIQYF
CDR3nt: TGTGCCAGCAGTTACTCGCGTACCGTAGGGGTAGCCAAAAACATTCAGTACTTC

v_gene: TRBV13
abundance: .
d_gene: TRBD2
j_gene: TRBJ2-3
CDR3aa: CATSRLAGNIDTQYF
CDR3nt: TGTGCCACTTCGCGACTAGCGGGTAATATAGATACGCAGTATTTT

v_gene: TRBV12-3/TRBV12-4
abundance: .
d_gene: TRBD2
j_gene: TRBJ2-7
CDR3aa: CASRPGGFYEQYF
CDR3nt: TGTGCCAGCAGACCCGGGGGGTTCTACGAGCAGTACTTC

v_gene: TRBV7-9
abundance: few
d_gene: .
j_gene: TRBJ1-1
CDR3aa: CASRREGLNTEAFF
CDR3nt: TGTGCCTCCAGGCGGGAGGGTTTGAACACTGAAGCTTTCTTT